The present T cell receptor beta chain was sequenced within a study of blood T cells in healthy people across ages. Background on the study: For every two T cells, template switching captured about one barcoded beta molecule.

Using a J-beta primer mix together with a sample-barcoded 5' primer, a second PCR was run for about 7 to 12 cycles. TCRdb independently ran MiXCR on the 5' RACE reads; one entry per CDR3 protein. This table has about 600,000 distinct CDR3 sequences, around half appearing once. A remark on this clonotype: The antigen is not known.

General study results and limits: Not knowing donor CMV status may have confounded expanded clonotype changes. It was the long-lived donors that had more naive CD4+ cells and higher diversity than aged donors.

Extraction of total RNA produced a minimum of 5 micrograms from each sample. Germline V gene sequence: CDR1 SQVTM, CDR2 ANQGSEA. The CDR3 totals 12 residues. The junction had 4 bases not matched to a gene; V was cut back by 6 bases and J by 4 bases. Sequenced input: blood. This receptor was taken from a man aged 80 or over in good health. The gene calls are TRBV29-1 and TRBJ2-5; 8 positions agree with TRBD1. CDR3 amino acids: CSVSGQGETQYF. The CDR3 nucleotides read TGCAGCGTCTCTGGACAGGGAGAGACCCAGTACTTC.